There are a few counts of the clone carrying this TCR beta chain. The antigen is unknown. Every isolated RNA sample was fully reverse transcribed, so sequencing captured expressed TCRB transcripts. Method: immunoSEQ multiplex PCR; TCRdb's copy keeps in-frame clones and lacks some. The sample yields about 68,000 clones, almost 50% seen once. The data derive from a study of beta chain features in type 1 diabetes. Overall study findings and caveats: All four CD4+ subsets of Type 1 diabetes patients contained TCRB CDR3s that were moderately but significantly shorter.

The sequenced sample was central memory CD4+ T cells from blood. The receptor's source is a man aged 25 to 40 with type 1 diabetes.

Here the CDR3 DNA reads TGCAGCGCGGGACAGGTACTCAACGAGCAGTACTTC. Protein sequence: CSAGQVLNEQYF. The chain carries TRBV29-1 and TRBJ2-7; 8 bases match TRBD1. Losses at the gene ends were 7 bases for V and 5 bases for J; bases not matched to a gene: 7. Per the germline V gene, CDR1 is SQVTM and CDR2 is ANQGSEA. The CDR3 covers 12 residues.